One and the same sample provided the 21 T cell receptor beta chains below, sequenced in a study of chemoradiotherapy in HPV16-positive cancers (dated by TCRdb to between 2021 and 2024). Library construction relied on the immunoSEQ multiplex PCR assay. The clones in this table, taken by TCRdb from immuneACCESS, are in-frame only. Not every clone is retained; where verified, under half of the shortfall comes from an unresolved V gene, and the cause of the rest is unknown. This sample holds roughly 14,000 clones; roughly 90% were observed only once. Jointly, the top ten make up approximately 4.5% of the sample. The sample consisted of tumor tissue, taken from a patient who underwent chemoradiotherapy. These TCRs come from a human donor with HPV-associated anogenital cancer.

V usage is TRBV18 and J usage is TRBJ1-2; D not resolved. V shed 8 bases and J shed 4 bases, with 11 bases lying between them. Germline-derived CDR1 and CDR2 are KGHSH and LQKENI. This CDR3 comprises 12 residues. The CDR3 protein is CASGNDPYGYTF. The CDR3, as DNA: TGTGCCAGCGGAAATGACCCCTATGGCTACACCTTC.

The genes are TRBV15 and TRBJ2-5, with D uncertain. V lost 0 bases and J lost 1, with 6 bases in between. The CDR3 consists of 14 residues. Germline CDR1 LNHNV, CDR2 YYDKDF (reference sequence). CDR3 region: CATSRDRVQETQYF. The DNA of the CDR3 is TGTGCCACCAGCAGAGATCGGGTCCAAGAGACCCAGTACTTC.

V is TRBV10-3 and J is TRBJ2-7, with TRBD1 matching over 9 bases. The germline CDR1 and CDR2 sequences are ENHRY and SYGVKD. The CDR3 is 16 amino acids. Trimming removed 6 bases from V and 2 bases from J; junction bases left unmatched: 11. This CDR3 reads CAISVEGTGRTYEQYF. The CDR3 coding sequence is TGTGCCATCAGCGTCGAAGGGACAGGGCGAACCTACGAGCAGTACTTC.

The chain carries TRBV11-3 and TRBJ2-1, with 10 positions matching TRBD1. This CDR3 has 15 residues. Trimming cost V 2 bases and J 6 bases; bases outside gene matches: 4. CDR1 SGHNT and CDR2 YENEEA come from the germline V gene. The CDR3 DNA reads TGTGCCAGCAGCTTACGACAGGGGGCCGTCAATGAGCAGTTCTTC. It codes for CASSLRQGAVNEQFF.

V usage is TRBV6-6 and J usage is TRBJ2-7, with 8 nucleotides matching TRBD2. Germline loops: CDR1 MNHNY, CDR2 SVGAGI (reference sequence). This CDR3 comprises 15 residues. Trimming at V came to 6 bases and at J to 0 bases, leaving 7 bases not matched to a gene. CDR3 DNA sequence: TGTGCCAGCAGCTGGCTTCGGGAGGGCTCCTACGAGCAGTACTTC. Protein: CASSWLREGSYEQYF.

V usage is TRBV7-6 and J usage is TRBJ1-4; no firm D call. Trimming took off 1 base at V and 13 bases at J, with 13 bases between the two ends. The CDR3 is 13 residues long. Germline lookup yields CDR1 SGHVS and CDR2 FNYEAQ. The CDR3, as DNA: TGTGCCAGCAGCTTAGGACCCGAATGGGGACTGTTTTTT. Its protein product is CASSLGPEWGLFF.

The chain joins TRBV7-9 to TRBJ2-3, with TRBD1 identical over 8 bases. Per the germline V gene, CDR1 is SEHNR and CDR2 is FQNEAQ (reference sequence). The trim removed 5 bases at V and 1 base at J, leaving 2 bases unmatched. This CDR3 region has 14 residues. The CDR3, as DNA: TGTGCCAGCAGCCGGGGACAGGGCACAGATACGCAGTATTTT. This translates into CASSRGQGTDTQYF.

This clone was seen once. The chain combines TRBV7-8 with TRBJ1-4; TRBD1 aligns across 8 bases. With 5 bases clipped from V and 2 bases from J, the junction kept 7 bases outside the gene matches. The CDR3 runs to 16 residues. Germline CDR1 is SGHVS and CDR2 is FQNEAQ. In nucleotides, the CDR3 is TGTGCCAGCAGCCTCCACAGGGGGGGCACTAATGAAAAACTGTTTTTT. The encoded protein is CASSLHRGGTNEKLFF.

The rearrangement links TRBV6-6 to TRBJ2-4; D uncertain. The CDR3 runs to 14 residues. Between the trimmed V and J ends, which lost 2 bases and 0 bases, there was a span of 5 bases. Germline V CDR1 and CDR2: MNHNY, SVGAGI (reference sequence). The CDR3 DNA is TGTGCCAGCAGTTACGGGTTAGCCAAAAACATTCAGTACTTC. Its protein product is CASSYGLAKNIQYF.

The rearrangement joins TRBV19 to TRBJ1-5; D may be TRBD1 (6 bases). Germline lookup yields CDR1 LNHDA and CDR2 SQIVND (reference sequence). Trimming took 3 bases from V and 4 from J, leaving 13 bases between them. The CDR3 totals 15 residues. CDR3 loop: CASSMGTGTNQPQHF. As DNA, the CDR3 is TGTGCCAGTAGTATGGGGACCGGGACAAATCAGCCCCAGCATTTT.

The chain couples TRBV27 to TRBJ1-6, with a weak D call TRBD1 (6 bases). Germline V CDR1 and CDR2: MNHEY, SMNVEV (reference sequence). The CDR3 totals 15 residues. The germline V and J ends were trimmed by 2 bases and 7 bases, with 12 bases remaining between them. The CDR3 nucleotides are TGTGCCAGCAGTTTAAGCCAGGGGTGGAATTCACCCCTCCACTTT. This translates into CASSLSQGWNSPLHF.

This chain links TRBV7-2 with TRBJ2-7, with 10 nucleotides matching TRBD2. The J segment lost 3 bases and the V segment lost 5 bases, leaving 4 bases of the junction unmatched. The germline CDR1 and CDR2 sequences are SGHTA and FQGNSA. This CDR3 region has 14 residues. In DNA form, the CDR3 reads TGTGCCAGCAGCCCCGCTAGCGGGGGCTACGAGCAGTACTTC. Translating it yields CASSPASGGYEQYF.

This clone was detected only once. The chain recombines TRBV5-4 with TRBJ1-2, with D possibly matching TRBD1 (5 bases). The CDR3 is made up of 14 amino acids. Germline CDR1 and CDR2: SGHNT and YYREEE (reference sequence). The V and J ends lost 4 bases and 3 bases respectively, with 13 bases between them. The CDR3 loop reads CASSVGRGDYGYTF. CDR3 bases: TGTGCCAGCAGCGTGGGGAGGGGCGACTATGGCTACACCTTC.

The J gene is TRBJ1-2, the V gene TRBV11-3; 8 nucleotides match TRBD1. The J segment lost 4 bases and the V segment lost 5 bases, leaving 6 bases of the junction unmatched. The CDR3 spans 14 residues. CDR1 and CDR2 from the germline V gene are SGHNT and YENEEA. CDR3 bases: TGTGCCAGCAGCCGGAAACAGGGGGGCTATGGCTACACCTTC. Protein sequence: CASSRKQGGYGYTF.

This rearrangement joins TRBV2 to TRBJ2-5, with 8 bases that match TRBD1. V lost 7 bases to trimming and J lost 5 bases; unmatched junction nucleotides: 9. The CDR3 runs 14 residues. Germline V gene sequence: CDR1 SNHLY, CDR2 FYNNEI. CDR3 amino acids: CASTLDRDDETQYF. The DNA of the CDR3 is TGTGCCAGCACCCTGGACAGGGATGACGAGACCCAGTACTTC.

The V and J genes are TRBV19 and TRBJ2-3; 8 bases align to TRBD1. This CDR3 comprises 14 residues. In germline, CDR1 is LNHDA, CDR2 SQIVND (reference sequence). V gave up 5 bases and J gave up 6 bases; unmatched junction bases: 7. CDR3 in DNA: TGTGCCAGTAGTCCAGGACAGGGTGTGGATACGCAGTATTTT. Its translation is CASSPGQGVDTQYF. Together with reference TRBV19 and TRBJ2-3, the CDR3 gives the full variable domain: DGGITQSPKYLFRKEGQNVTLSCEQNLNHDAMYWYRQDPGQGLRLIYYSQIVNDFQKGDIAEGYSVSREKKESFPLTVTSAQKNPTAFYLCASSPGQGVDTQYFGPGTRLTVL.

The chain carries TRBV18 and TRBJ2-7; possible D gene TRBD1, 6 bases. This CDR3 spans 12 amino acids. Germline V gene lookup returns CDR1 KGHSH and CDR2 LQKENI. The germline V and J ends were trimmed by 4 bases and 5 bases, with 9 bases remaining between them. DNA of the CDR3: TGTGCCAGCTCACAACAGGGCCACGAGCAGTACTTC. It translates to CASSQQGHEQYF. Supplemented by reference TRBV18 and TRBJ2-7, the full variable domain reads NAGVMQNPRHLVRRRGQEARLRCSPMKGHSHVYWYRQLPEEGLKFMVYLQKENIIDESGMPKERFSAEFPKEGPSILRIQQVVRGDSAAYFCASSQQGHEQYFGPGTRLTVT.

The chain is built from TRBV7-6 and TRBJ2-1; TRBD1 matches at 10 bases. V gave up 5 bases and J gave up 6 bases; unmatched junction bases: 7. The CDR3 has 15 amino acids. Germline assignment: CDR1 SGHVS and CDR2 FNYEAQ. This CDR3 reads CASSRGQGVINEQFF. In DNA form, the CDR3 reads TGTGCCAGCAGCCGCGGACAGGGGGTGATCAATGAGCAGTTCTTC.

The chain has TRBV30 and TRBJ2-2; 10 nucleotides line up with TRBD1. Trimming removed 3 bases from V and 4 bases from J; junction bases left unmatched: 5. From germline, CDR1 is GTSNPN and CDR2 SVGIG (reference sequence). The CDR3 totals 15 residues. CDR3 region: CAWRGQGTVTGELFF. CDR3 sequence (DNA): TGTGCCTGGAGGGGACAGGGGACTGTCACCGGGGAGCTGTTTTTT.

This chain uses TRBV4-2 with TRBJ1-2; no clear D. The germline V gene has CDR1 LGHNA and CDR2 YNFKEQ. The CDR3 contains 15 residues. V lost 0 bases, J lost 4 bases, and 12 bases lay in between. The CDR3 coding sequence is TGTGCCAGCAGCCAAGAGGCCGCACTCTTCTATGGCTACACCTTC. Protein sequence: CASSQEAALFYGYTF.

This clone was recorded only once. The chain is built from TRBV23-1 and TRBJ2-5; 9 bases agree with TRBD1. TRBV23-1 is an ORF, with its function uncertain. There are 16 residues in the CDR3. V was clipped by 6 bases and J by 4 bases; unmatched bases: 12. CDR3 loop: CASSKGQGEFPETQYF. The CDR3 bases are TGCGCCAGCAGCAAGGGACAGGGCGAGTTCCCAGAGACCCAGTACTTC.